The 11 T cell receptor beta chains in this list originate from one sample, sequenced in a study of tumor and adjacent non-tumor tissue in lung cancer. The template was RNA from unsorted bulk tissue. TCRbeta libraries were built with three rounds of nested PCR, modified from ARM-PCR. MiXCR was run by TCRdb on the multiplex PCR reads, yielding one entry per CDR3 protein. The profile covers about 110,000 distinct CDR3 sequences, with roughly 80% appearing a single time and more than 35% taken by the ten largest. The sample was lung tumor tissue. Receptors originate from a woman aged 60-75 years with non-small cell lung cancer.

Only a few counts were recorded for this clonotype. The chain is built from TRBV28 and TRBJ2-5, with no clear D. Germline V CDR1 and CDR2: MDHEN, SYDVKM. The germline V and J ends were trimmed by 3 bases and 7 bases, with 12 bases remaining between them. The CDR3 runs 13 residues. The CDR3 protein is CASSFGQAWTQYF. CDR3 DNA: TGTGCCAGCAGTTTTGGGCAGGCATGGACCCAGTACTTC.

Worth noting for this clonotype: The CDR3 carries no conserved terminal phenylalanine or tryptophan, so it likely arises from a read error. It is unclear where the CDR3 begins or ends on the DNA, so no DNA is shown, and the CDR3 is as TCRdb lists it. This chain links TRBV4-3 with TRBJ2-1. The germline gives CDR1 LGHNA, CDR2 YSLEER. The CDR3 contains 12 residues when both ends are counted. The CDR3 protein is CASSLARSERFL.

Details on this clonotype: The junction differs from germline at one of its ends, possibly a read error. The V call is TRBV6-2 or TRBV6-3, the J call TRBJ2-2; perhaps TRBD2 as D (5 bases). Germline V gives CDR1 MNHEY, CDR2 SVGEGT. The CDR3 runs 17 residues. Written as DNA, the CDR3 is TGTGCCAGCAGTTACACCCAACAGAGGGCCGATACCGGGGAGCCGTTTTTT. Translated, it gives CASSYTQQRADTGEPFF.

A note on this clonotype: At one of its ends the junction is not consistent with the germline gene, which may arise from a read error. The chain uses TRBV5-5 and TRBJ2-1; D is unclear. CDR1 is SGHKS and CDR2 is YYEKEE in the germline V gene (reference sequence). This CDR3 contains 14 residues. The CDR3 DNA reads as TGTGCCAGCAGCTTCTCCGACGGTCGCAATGAGCACTTCTTC. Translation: CASSFSDGRNEHFF.

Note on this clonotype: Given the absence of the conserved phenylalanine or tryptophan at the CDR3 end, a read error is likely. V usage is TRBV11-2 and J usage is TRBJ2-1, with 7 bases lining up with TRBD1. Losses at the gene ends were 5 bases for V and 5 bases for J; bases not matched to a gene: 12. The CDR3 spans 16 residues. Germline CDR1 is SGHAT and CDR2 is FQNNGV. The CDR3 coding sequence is TGTGCCAGCAGCCGGGACAGAGGGTTCCTAGACAATGAGCAGTTCCAC. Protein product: CASSRDRGFLDNEQFH.

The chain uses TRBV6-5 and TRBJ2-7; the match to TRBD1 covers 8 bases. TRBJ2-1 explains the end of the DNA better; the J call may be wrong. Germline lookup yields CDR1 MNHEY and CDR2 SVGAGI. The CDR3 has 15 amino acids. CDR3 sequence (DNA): TGTGCCAGCGCACCTGACCTCGACAGGGGTTACGAGCAGTTCTTC. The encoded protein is CASAPDLDRGYEQFF.

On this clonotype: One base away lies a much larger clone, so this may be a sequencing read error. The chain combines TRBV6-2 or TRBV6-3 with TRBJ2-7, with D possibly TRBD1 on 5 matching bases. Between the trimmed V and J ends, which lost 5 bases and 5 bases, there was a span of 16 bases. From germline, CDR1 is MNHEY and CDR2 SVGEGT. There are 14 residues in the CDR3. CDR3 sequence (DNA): TGTGCCAGCAGTATCGGACATGGGAACAACGAGCAGTACTTC. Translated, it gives CASSIGHGNNEQYF.

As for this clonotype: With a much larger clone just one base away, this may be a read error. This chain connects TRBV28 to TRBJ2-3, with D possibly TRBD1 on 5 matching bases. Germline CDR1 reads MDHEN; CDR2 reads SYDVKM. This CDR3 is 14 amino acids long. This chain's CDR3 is CTSSPYQGADTQYF. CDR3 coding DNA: TGTACCAGCAGTCCTTACCAGGGCGCAGATACGCAGTATTTT.

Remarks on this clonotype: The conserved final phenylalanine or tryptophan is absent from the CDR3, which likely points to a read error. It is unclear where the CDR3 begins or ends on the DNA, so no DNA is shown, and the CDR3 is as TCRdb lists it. CDR3 sequence: CSVRDPRQGDSPLYV. The rearrangement links TRBV20-1 to TRBJ1-6; the table's D call TRBD1 went unverified against the DNA. CDR1 DFQATT and CDR2 SNEGSKA come from the germline V gene (reference sequence). The CDR3 length equals 15 residues, ends included.

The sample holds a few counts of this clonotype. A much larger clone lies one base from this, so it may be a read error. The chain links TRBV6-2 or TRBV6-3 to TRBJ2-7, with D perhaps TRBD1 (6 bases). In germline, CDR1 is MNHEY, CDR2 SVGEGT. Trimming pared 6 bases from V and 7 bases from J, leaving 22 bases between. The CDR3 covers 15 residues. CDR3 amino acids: CASRSPDRSSREQYF. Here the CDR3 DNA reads TGTGCCAGCAGGTCTCCCGACAGGTCCTCAAGGGAGCAGTACTTC.

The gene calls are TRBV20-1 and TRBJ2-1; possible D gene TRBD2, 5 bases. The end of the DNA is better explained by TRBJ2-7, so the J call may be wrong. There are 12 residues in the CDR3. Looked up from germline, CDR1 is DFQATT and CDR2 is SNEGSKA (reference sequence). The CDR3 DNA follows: TGCAGTCCTGGAGATTTGAGGGCTGAGCAGTACTTC. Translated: CSPGDLRAEQYF.